A single sample gave rise to the 7 T cell receptor beta chains below, sequenced in a study of T cells in Graves' hyperthyroidism and ophthalmopathy. RNA transcripts were the template for amplifying TCR beta CDR3 regions. Primed by the HTBI set, a first-round RT-PCR was run on the TCR CDR3. TCRdb independently ran MiXCR on the multiplex PCR reads; one entry per CDR3 protein. The table has roughly 280,000 distinct CDR3 sequences, approximately 15% seen once; the top ten hold roughly 50%. What was sequenced was blood. These receptors were taken from a woman in her sixties or seventies with Graves' ophthalmopathy.

The chain combines TRBV6-2 or TRBV6-3 with TRBJ2-7; 7 bases are shared with TRBD2. The germline gives CDR1 MNHEY, CDR2 SVGEGT. The trim removed 11 bases at V and 0 bases at J, leaving 4 bases unmatched. The CDR3 extends over 12 amino acids. DNA for the CDR3: TGTGCCGGCCGGGGGGACTCCTACGAGCAGTACTTC. It encodes CAGRGDSYEQYF.

This clonotype was counted at least ten times. This chain uses TRBV20-1 with TRBJ1-2; weak D call: TRBD1 (5 bases). The CDR3 is 14 residues long. CDR1 is DFQATT, CDR2 SNEGSKA, per germline (reference sequence). Trimming removed 6 bases from V and 5 bases from J, with 19 bases in between. The CDR3 spells CSATNGGSDYGYTF. The CDR3 DNA reads TGCAGTGCAACGAATGGGGGGTCGGATTATGGCTACACCTTC.

This clonotype came up many times. The chain joins TRBV7-2 to TRBJ1-1; D is undetermined. This CDR3 is built from 18 residues. Trimming left V 1 base short and J 3 bases short, with 21 bases between. CDR1 SGHTA and CDR2 FQGNSA come from the germline V gene. The CDR3 loop reads CASSLGVGVSKEDTEAFF. CDR3 in DNA: TGTGCCAGCAGCTTAGGGGTTGGGGTAAGCAAGGAGGACACTGAAGCTTTCTTT.

Comment on this clonotype: A much bigger clone sits one base away, suggesting this may be a read error. This chain joins TRBV11-3 and TRBJ2-5; 11 bases match TRBD2. Germline V gene sequence: CDR1 SGHNT, CDR2 YENEEA. CDR3 length equals 15 residues. CDR3 protein: CPSSSGTSGQETQYF. CDR3 sequence (DNA): TGTCCCAGCAGTTCCGGGACTAGCGGTCAAGAGACCCAGTACTTC.

This clonotype has at least ten counts. The V call is TRBV27, the J call TRBJ1-1; TRBD1 matches 8 bases. V shed 4 bases and J 3 bases; nucleotides not matched to a gene: 16. Looked up from germline, CDR1 is MNHEY and CDR2 is SMNVEV (reference sequence). This CDR3 has 18 amino acids. In DNA, the CDR3 is TGTGCCAGCAGTTCGCAGGGGGCTGGTTGGATCGTTGACACTGAAGCTTTCTTT. Translation gives CASSSQGAGWIVDTEAFF.

This clonotype showed up just a few times. The rearrangement joins TRBV7-2 to TRBJ2-7; no clear D. With 4 bases removed from V and 3 bases from J, the gap between germline ends came to 10 bases. The CDR3 runs to 13 residues. The V gene's germline CDR1 is SGHTA and CDR2 FQGNSA. The CDR3 region is CASSSSVGYEQYF. For the CDR3, the DNA is TGTGCCAGCAGCTCATCAGTCGGCTACGAGCAGTACTTC. The complete variable domain, with remaining parts taken from reference TRBV7-2 and TRBJ2-7, reads GAGVSQSPSNKVTEKGKDVELRCDPISGHTALYWYRQSLGQGLEFLIYFQGNSAPDKSGLPSDRFSAERTGGSVSTLTIQRTQQEDSAVYLCASSSSVGYEQYFGPGTRLTVT.

About this clonotype: This may come from a read error, since a much larger clone is one base off. The J gene is TRBJ2-1, the V gene TRBV5-5; 15 nucleotides match TRBD2. TRBJ2-7 explains the end of the DNA better; the J call may be wrong. The CDR3 consists of 19 residues. CDR1 and CDR2 (germline): SGHKS, YYEKEE (reference sequence). The CDR3 region has the DNA TGTGCCAGCAGCTTGTGGGGACTAGCGGGAGGTAGGTCCTACAATGAGCAGTACTTC. This codes for CASSLWGLAGGRSYNEQYF.